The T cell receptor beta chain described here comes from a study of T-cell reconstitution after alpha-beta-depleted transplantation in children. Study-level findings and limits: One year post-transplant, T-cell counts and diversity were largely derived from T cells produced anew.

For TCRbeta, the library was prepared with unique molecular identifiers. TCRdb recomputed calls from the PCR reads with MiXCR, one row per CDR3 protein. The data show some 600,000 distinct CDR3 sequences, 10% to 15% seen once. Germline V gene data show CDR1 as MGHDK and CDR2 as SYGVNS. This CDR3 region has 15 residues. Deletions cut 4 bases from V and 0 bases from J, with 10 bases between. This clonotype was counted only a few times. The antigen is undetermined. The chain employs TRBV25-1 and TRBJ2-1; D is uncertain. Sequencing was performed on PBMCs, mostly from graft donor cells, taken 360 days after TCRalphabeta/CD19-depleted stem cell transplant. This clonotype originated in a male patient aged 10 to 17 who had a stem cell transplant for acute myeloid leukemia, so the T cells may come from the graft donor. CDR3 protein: CASSVVLSSYNEQFF. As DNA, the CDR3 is TGTGCCAGCAGTGTAGTCCTGAGCTCCTACAATGAGCAGTTCTTC.